The rows below give T cell receptor beta chains drawn from one sample of a study of CD8 T cells in Susac syndrome. From the immunoSEQ multiplex PCR reads, TCRdb called clonotypes with MiXCR, one entry per CDR3 protein. The data show under 200,000 distinct CDR3 sequences, approximately 95% seen once. The sequenced material came from CD8+ T cells from PBMCs. These receptors originate from a human donor with multiple sclerosis. Each CDR3 is given with its conserved first and last residue. The order of the fields is J gene, D gene, clone size, V gene, CDR3 protein, CDR3 DNA. The D gene is left open where the match is weak. Clone sizes are given selectively: once, few, many, or a class where the clone is expanded.

>TRBJ1-1|.|.|TRBV27
CASSLRSLGFAEAFF
TGTGCCAGCAGTTTAAGGAGCCTCGGGTTCGCTGAAGCTTTCTTT
>TRBJ1-1|.|.|TRBV12-3/TRBV12-4
CATQRGENTEAFF
TGTGCCACTCAGAGGGGGGAGAACACTGAAGCTTTCTTT
>TRBJ2-7|.|.|TRBV11-2
CASSLGPGYPDEQYF
TGTGCCAGCAGCTTAGGTCCAGGGTACCCTGACGAGCAGTACTTC
>TRBJ2-1|.|.|TRBV6-4
CASSISVSSYNEQFF
TGTGCCAGCAGTATATCCGTTAGCTCCTACAATGAGCAGTTCTTC
>TRBJ2-7|TRBD1|.|TRBV20-1
CSARDPDRRRWQYF
TGCAGTGCTAGAGATCCGGACAGGCGTCGATGGCAGTACTTC
>TRBJ1-5|.|.|TRBV5-1
CASSTGYNQPQHF
TGCGCCAGCAGTACAGGGTACAATCAGCCCCAGCATTTT
>TRBJ2-2|.|.|TRBV27
CASSLGGTNTGELFF
TGTGCCAGCAGTTTGGGCGGCACGAACACCGGGGAGCTGTTTTTT
>TRBJ1-2|.|.|TRBV7-3
CAGGSSGYTF
TGTGCCGGAGGTTCATCGGGCTACACCTTC
>TRBJ2-1|.|.|TRBV5-4
CASSSESSSYNEQFF
TGTGCCAGCAGCTCAGAGTCTAGCTCCTACAATGAGCAGTTCTTC
>TRBJ1-5|.|once|TRBV12-3/TRBV12-4
CASSLPTEPQHF
TGTGCCAGCAGTTTACCCACTGAGCCCCAGCATTTT
>TRBJ2-5|TRBD2|.|TRBV7-8
CASSSWGLAGEETQYF
TGTGCCAGCAGCTCCTGGGGACTAGCGGGAGAAGAGACCCAGTACTTC
>TRBJ2-2|.|.|TRBV27
CASSSERGSGELFF
TGTGCCAGCAGTTCAGAAAGGGGATCCGGGGAGCTGTTTTTT
>TRBJ2-1|TRBD1|once|TRBV9
CASSKADRVNEQFF
TGTGCCAGCAGCAAGGCAGACAGGGTCAATGAGCAGTTCTTC
>TRBJ2-7|.|.|TRBV20-1
CSARGSLGSYEQYF
TGCAGTGCTAGAGGGAGTTTAGGCTCCTACGAGCAGTACTTC
>TRBJ2-1|.|.|TRBV3-1
CASSLPPGGEQFF
TGTGCCAGCAGCCTACCGCCCGGCGGCGAGCAGTTCTTC
>TRBJ2-7|TRBD1|.|TRBV12-3/TRBV12-4
CASRPDRGGSYEQYF
TGTGCCAGCAGACCCGACAGGGGGGGTTCCTACGAGCAGTACTTC
>TRBJ2-6|.|.|TRBV3-1
CASSQEARGLISGANVLTF
TGTGCCAGCAGCCAAGAGGCCAGGGGACTAATCTCTGGGGCCAACGTCCTGACTTTC
>TRBJ1-4|.|.|TRBV20-1
CSARSGPATNEKLFF
TGCAGTGCTAGAAGTGGGCCAGCAACTAATGAAAAACTGTTTTTT
>TRBJ1-5|.|.|TRBV7-9
CASSLEGHSNQPQHF
TGTGCCAGCAGCTTAGAGGGCCATAGCAATCAGCCCCAGCATTTT
>TRBJ1-1|TRBD1|.|TRBV15
CATSRGGRTTEAFF
TGTGCCACCAGCCGAGGGGGCAGAACCACTGAAGCTTTCTTT
>TRBJ2-1|TRBD1|once|TRBV20-1
CSAPPLTGGGNEQFF
TGCAGTGCTCCCCCCCTAACAGGGGGTGGTAATGAGCAGTTCTTC
>TRBJ1-5|.|.|TRBV28
CASSYTGTGMPQHF
TGTGCCAGCAGTTACACCGGGACCGGGATGCCCCAGCATTTT
>TRBJ1-5|.|.|TRBV4-1
CASSQTGAGVNQPQHF
TGCGCCAGCAGCCAAACGGGGGCGGGCGTCAATCAGCCCCAGCATTTT
>TRBJ2-5|.|.|TRBV30
CAWSLGGHPYQETQYF
TGTGCCTGGAGCTTGGGCGGACACCCGTACCAAGAGACCCAGTACTTC
>TRBJ1-4|.|.|TRBV27
CASSPQTTNEKLFF
TGTGCCAGCAGTCCACAGACAACTAATGAAAAACTGTTTTTT
>TRBJ1-2|.|.|TRBV27
CASSPTLSVSGYTF
TGTGCCAGCAGTCCTACCCTCTCAGTAAGTGGCTACACCTTC
>TRBJ1-2|.|.|TRBV16
CASSQYGGPANYGYTF
TGTGCCAGCAGCCAATATGGGGGCCCCGCTAACTATGGCTACACCTTC
>TRBJ2-1|.|.|TRBV29-1
CSVCSGVGNEQFF
TGCAGCGTTTGTTCGGGGGTTGGAAATGAGCAGTTCTTC
>TRBJ1-6|TRBD1|.|TRBV23-1
CASSQLTRDSHATPLHF
TGCGCCAGCAGTCAATTGACGCGGGACAGCCATGCCACACCCCTCCACTTT
>TRBJ2-7|.|.|TRBV20-1
CSARDPQGPSYEQYF
TGCAGTGCTCGGGACCCGCAGGGCCCCTCCTACGAGCAGTACTTC
>TRBJ2-1|.|.|TRBV29-1
CSVVGHEQFF
TGCAGCGTTGTGGGGCATGAGCAGTTCTTC
>TRBJ2-1|.|.|TRBV6-5
CASGTAVFDEQFF
TGTGCCAGCGGGACGGCGGTCTTTGATGAGCAGTTCTTC
>TRBJ2-7|TRBD2|.|TRBV9
CASISGSSYEQYF
TGTGCCAGCATCAGCGGGAGCTCCTACGAGCAGTACTTC
>TRBJ2-3|.|.|TRBV3-1
CASSQDPGRTDTQYF
TGTGCCAGCAGCCAAGATCCGGGAAGGACAGATACGCAGTATTTT
>TRBJ1-1|.|.|TRBV23-1
CASSQPRGHRNTEAFF
TGCGCCAGCAGTCAACCCAGGGGACATAGAAACACTGAAGCTTTCTTT
>TRBJ2-3|.|.|TRBV7-6
CASSGRRERADTQYF
TGTGCCAGCAGCGGTCGGAGGGAGAGAGCAGATACGCAGTATTTT
>TRBJ2-7|TRBD2|.|TRBV5-1
CASSLGGGRSPYEQYF
TGCGCCAGCAGCTTGGGAGGCGGGAGGTCCCCCTACGAGCAGTACTTC
>TRBJ2-7|.|.|TRBV12-3/TRBV12-4
CASSLTANSFYEQYF
TGTGCCAGCAGTTTGACCGCCAACAGTTTCTACGAGCAGTACTTC
>TRBJ2-5|.|once|TRBV10-3
CAIRGHCQETQYF
TGTGCCATCAGAGGACATTGCCAAGAGACCCAGTACTTC
>TRBJ1-3|.|.|TRBV27
CASSSHPGNTIYF
TGTGCCAGCAGTTCCCATCCTGGAAACACCATATATTTT
>TRBJ1-6|.|.|TRBV12-5
CASGLQGTSPLHF
TGTGCTAGTGGTTTGCAGGGTACCTCACCCCTCCACTTT
>TRBJ1-1|TRBD1|.|TRBV30
CAWSTGGGNTEVFF
TGTGCCTGGAGTACAGGGGGCGGGAACACTGAAGTTTTCTTT
>TRBJ2-4|.|once|TRBV4-2
CASSQERLTLAKNIQYF
TGTGCCAGCAGCCAAGAAAGACTAACCTTAGCCAAAAACATTCAGTACTTC
>TRBJ2-1|.|.|TRBV20-1
CSASRVSYNEQFF
TGCAGTGCTAGTAGGGTCTCCTACAATGAGCAGTTCTTC
>TRBJ1-3|.|.|TRBV9
CASSAYQGSGNTIYF
TGTGCCAGCAGCGCATATCAGGGCTCTGGAAACACCATATATTTT